The clone carrying this T cell receptor (beta chain) has ten or more counts. The sample comes from a study of T-cell reconstitution after alpha-beta-depleted transplantation in children. TCRbeta library preparation incorporated unique molecular identifiers. MiXCR, run by TCRdb on the PCR reads, gives a single entry per CDR3 protein. The sample comprises about 200,000 distinct CDR3 sequences, just under 6.5% of which are singletons, and around 4.3% rests with the top ten. The starting material was PBMCs, obtained before TCRalphabeta/CD19-depleted stem cell transplant. This receptor was taken from a girl less than two years old with combined immunodeficiency, due to receive a stem cell transplant.

CDR3 sequence reads: CASSLGLAGSGGSYEQYF. Written as DNA, the CDR3 is TGTGCCAGCAGCCTGGGACTAGCGGGTTCGGGGGGCTCCTACGAGCAGTACTTC. This chain connects TRBV4-2 to TRBJ2-7; 12 bases are a match to TRBD2. CDR1 is LGHNA, CDR2 YNFKEQ, per germline. This CDR3 has 18 amino acids. V lost 4 bases and J lost 0; bases outside the gene matches: 10.